This section outlines one T cell receptor beta chain sequence together with its context. Generated by immunoSEQ multiplex PCR, the TCRdb table keeps only in-frame clones and is missing some. The sample consists of approximately 110,000 clones, more than 85% of them appearing once. The CDR3 totals 12 residues. From germline, CDR1 is SGHDT and CDR2 YYEEEE. Trimming left V 5 bases short and J 5 bases short, with 10 bases between. This sample is part of a study of control samples from healthy donors and cancer patients. The sequence was obtained from a woman in her 50s in good health. The sample comprised blood. The chain carries TRBV5-6 and TRBJ2-5; weak D call: TRBD1 (6 bases). The CDR3 coding sequence is TGTGCCAGCAGAGGCAGGGGCGAGACCCAGTACTTC. Translation gives CASRGRGETQYF.